One sample yielded the 14 T cell receptor beta chains listed below, sequenced in a study of glioma-infiltrating T cells after dendritic cell vaccination (dated by TCRdb to between 2015 and 2016). Library prep was done by the immunoSEQ multiplex PCR assay. This is the immuneACCESS table as TCRdb keeps it, with only in-frame sequences that have V and J called. A part of the clones is gone; compared with another copy, unresolved V genes explain less than half, and the rest is unexplained. The table for this sample lists some 100,000 clones; more than 75% of them were counted only once. The ten largest clones take up about 3.2% of the sample. Sequences were derived from blood, sampled before dendritic cell vaccination. These receptors all come from a human donor with glioblastoma.

The J gene is TRBJ1-2, the V gene TRBV19; D gene ambiguous. CDR1 and CDR2 (germline): LNHDA, SQIVND (reference sequence). The CDR3 length is 14 residues. V lost 3 bases, J lost 4 bases, and 12 bases lay in between. The CDR3 spells CASSIYGVTYGYTF. Written as DNA, the CDR3 is TGTGCCAGTAGTATCTACGGGGTCACCTATGGCTACACCTTC.

The rearrangement joins TRBV29-1 to TRBJ2-7; 8 bases agree with TRBD2. Germline-derived CDR1 and CDR2 are SQVTM and ANQGSEA. V shed 1 base and J 9 bases; nucleotides not matched to a gene: 8. The CDR3 totals 13 residues. The CDR3 DNA sequence: TGCAGCGTTGAAGGACTCGGGAGGGGGGGGCAGTACTTC. Its protein is CSVEGLGRGGQYF.

The V and J genes are TRBV7-6 and TRBJ2-2; D call uncertain. This CDR3 is 14 amino acids long. Germline V gene lookup returns CDR1 SGHVS and CDR2 FNYEAQ. V was cut by 1 base and J by 3 bases, with 6 bases left in between. CDR3 nucleotide sequence: TGTGCCAGCAGCTTAGATTCGGACACCGGGGAGCTGTTTTTT. Translation gives CASSLDSDTGELFF.

V and J are TRBV11-2 and TRBJ2-3; 11 positions agree with TRBD2. With V trimmed by 2 bases and J by 0 bases, 7 bases remained unmatched. Germline V gene sequence: CDR1 SGHAT, CDR2 FQNNGV. CDR3 length equals 18 residues. In nucleotides, the CDR3 is TGTGCCAGCAGCTTATTCGGGGGGACTAGCGGTAGCACAGATACGCAGTATTTT. It specifies CASSLFGGTSGSTDTQYF.

J is TRBJ2-1 and V is TRBV6-5; possibly TRBD2 for D (5 bases). CDR3 size: 14 residues. In germline, CDR1 is MNHEY, CDR2 SVGAGI. The V end was cut by 2 bases, the J end by 4 bases, with 9 bases between. The CDR3 sequence: CASSYGGPYNEQFF. In DNA, the CDR3 is TGTGCCAGCAGTTACGGAGGACCTTACAATGAGCAGTTCTTC.

This clone was observed a handful of times. The chain carries TRBV2 and TRBJ1-3; D gene unclear. Germline V CDR1 and CDR2: SNHLY, FYNNEI. Trimming cost V 4 bases and J 0 bases, with 4 bases left between them. The CDR3 sequence is 13 residues long. CDR3: CASSVLSGNTIYF. The CDR3 coding sequence is TGTGCCAGCAGTGTACTCTCTGGAAACACCATATATTTT.

The chain carries TRBV25-1 and TRBJ2-3; D call uncertain. Germline V gives CDR1 MGHDK, CDR2 SYGVNS. This CDR3 contains 16 residues. V was shortened by 5 bases and J by 3 bases, with 18 bases between the two germline ends. CDR3 residues: CASSSLRVTVTDTQYF. The CDR3 coding sequence is TGTGCCAGCAGTTCCCTTCGGGTAACCGTAACAGATACGCAGTATTTT.

J is TRBJ2-5 and V is TRBV6-5; TRBD1 matches 9 bases. Per germline, CDR1 MNHEY and CDR2 SVGAGI. The CDR3 runs to 13 residues. After removal of 10 bases from V and 5 bases from J, the junction contained 8 bases not matched to a gene. The CDR3 spells CATWTGVDETQYF. The CDR3 DNA sequence: TGTGCCACCTGGACAGGGGTTGATGAGACCCAGTACTTC.

This rearrangement joins TRBV15 to TRBJ1-2; 8 bases match TRBD1. Germline V gene sequence: CDR1 LNHNV, CDR2 YYDKDF (reference sequence). This CDR3 has 17 residues. The V and J ends lost 3 bases and 4 bases, in that order; junction bases with no gene match: 13. As DNA, the CDR3 is TGTGCCACCAGCAGTGTCGGACAGGGCTCATTATTCTATGGCTACACCTTC. Amino acids: CATSSVGQGSLFYGYTF.

V usage is TRBV7-9 and J usage is TRBJ2-3; no clear D. The CDR3 extends over 13 amino acids. Looked up from germline, CDR1 is SEHNR and CDR2 is FQNEAQ (reference sequence). Between the trimmed V and J ends, which lost 1 base and 4 bases, there was a span of 6 bases. CDR3 loop: CASSLGRADTQYF. CDR3 bases: TGTGCCAGCAGCTTAGGGAGAGCAGATACGCAGTATTTT.

This clone was counted once. The genes are TRBV6-1 and TRBJ1-2; D uncertain. V lost 0 bases and J lost 2, with 10 bases in between. CDR1 is MNHNS and CDR2 is SASEGT in the germline V gene. The CDR3 covers 15 residues. Written as DNA, the CDR3 is TGTGCCAGCAGTGAAGCGCAGGTGCTAAACTATGGCTACACCTTC. It specifies CASSEAQVLNYGYTF.

This clone is a singleton in its sample. The rearrangement joins TRBV28 to TRBJ2-6, with D possibly TRBD1 on 6 matching bases. V lost 7 bases and J 2 bases, leaving 12 bases between the germline ends. Germline CDR1 MDHEN, CDR2 SYDVKM. This CDR3 spans 15 amino acids. This CDR3 is CASNPTGTGANVLTF. CDR3 bases: TGTGCCAGCAACCCTACAGGGACTGGGGCCAACGTCCTGACTTTC. Looking up the rest from reference TRBV28 and TRBJ2-6 gives the full variable domain: DVKVTQSSRYLVKRTGEKVFLECVQDMDHENMFWYRQDPGLGLRLIYFSYDVKMKEKGDIPEGYSVSREKKERFSLILESASTNQTSMYLCASNPTGTGANVLTFGAGSRLTVL.

The J gene is TRBJ1-1, the V gene TRBV20-1; no clear D. With 3 bases removed from V and 1 base from J, the gap between germline ends came to 3 bases. Germline V CDR1 and CDR2: DFQATT, SNEGSKA (reference sequence). CDR3 length: 11 amino acids. CDR3 region: CSASRNTEAFF. The CDR3 DNA is TGCAGTGCTAGCCGGAACACTGAAGCTTTCTTT.

This chain connects TRBV28 to TRBJ1-3; D possibly corresponds to TRBD1 (5 bases). Trimming took off 2 bases at V and 0 bases at J, with 11 bases between the two ends. CDR3 length: 16 residues. Germline V gene data show CDR1 as MDHEN and CDR2 as SYDVKM. Here the CDR3 reads CASSLAGLNSGNTIYF. The CDR3 bases are TGTGCCAGCAGTTTAGCGGGACTGAACTCTGGAAACACCATATATTTT.